Shown below are 14 T cell receptor beta chains from a single sample sequenced in a study of CD8 T cells in Susac syndrome. RNA was extracted with the RNeasy kit, and a quantity of roughly 0.5 to 1 ug was reverse transcribed using random hexamers. Via MiXCR, TCRdb re-called the immunoSEQ multiplex PCR reads, giving one row per CDR3 protein. The repertoire has some 190,000 distinct CDR3 sequences, about 95% of them found once; the top ten carry approximately 0.1%. Sequences were obtained from CD4+ T cells from PBMCs. The receptors derive from a human donor in good health.

The genes are TRBV7-8 and TRBJ2-5; D possibly corresponds to TRBD1 (5 bases). The V end was cut by 1 base, the J end by 7 bases, with 22 bases between. CDR1 is SGHVS, CDR2 FQNEAQ, per germline. The CDR3 runs 17 residues. The CDR3, as DNA: TGTGCCAGCAGCTTAGGGCCCGCCGGGCGCCCTAGGGGGACCCAGTACTTC. It codes for CASSLGPAGRPRGTQYF.

This clonotype has a single count. The J gene is TRBJ1-3, the V gene TRBV11-2; D perhaps matches TRBD1 (6 bases). CDR1 SGHAT and CDR2 FQNNGV come from the germline V gene. The CDR3 covers 15 residues. The V end lost 5 bases, the J end lost 1 base, and 12 bases lay between the germline ends. Here the CDR3 DNA reads TGTGCCAGCAGCGTCAACAGGGTTTCTGGAAACACCATATATTTT. Amino acids: CASSVNRVSGNTIYF.

V is TRBV20-1 and J is TRBJ1-5; D not certain. V dropped 5 bases and J dropped 3 bases, with 14 bases sitting between them. Per the germline V gene, CDR1 is DFQATT and CDR2 is SNEGSKA (reference sequence). The CDR3 sequence is 14 residues long. CDR3 amino acids: CSASQRRINQPQHF. The CDR3, as DNA: TGCAGTGCTTCCCAACGGAGGATCAATCAGCCCCAGCATTTT.

The gene calls are TRBV30 and TRBJ1-5; the D is unclear. V lost 2 bases and J 5 bases, leaving 10 bases between the germline ends. This CDR3 region has 13 residues. Germline V gives CDR1 GTSNPN, CDR2 SVGIG (reference sequence). The CDR3 loop is CAWSSGRDQPQHF. The CDR3 DNA reads TGTGCCTGGAGTTCGGGGAGGGATCAGCCCCAGCATTTT.

J is TRBJ2-1 and V is TRBV30; 9 bases map to TRBD2. The CDR3 runs 14 residues. Losses at the gene ends were 3 bases for V and 8 bases for J; bases not matched to a gene: 8. Germline V gene sequence: CDR1 GTSNPN, CDR2 SVGIG (reference sequence). The CDR3 nucleotides are TGTGCCTGGAGACGGGGACTAGCTCTTGATGAGCAGTTCTTC. Translation: CAWRRGLALDEQFF.

CDR3 DNA: TGCGCCAGCAGCCGGGGCGGGCACACAGATACGCAGTATTTT. Translating gives CASSRGGHTDTQYF. This chain uses TRBV4-3 with TRBJ2-3; TRBD1 or TRBD2 may be the D gene (5 bases each). Germline V gene data show CDR1 as LGHNA and CDR2 as YSLEER. The CDR3 length is 14 residues. V dropped 4 bases and J dropped 2 bases, with 10 bases sitting between them.

The V call is TRBV27, the J call TRBJ2-1; 7 positions agree with TRBD2. Germline lookup yields CDR1 MNHEY and CDR2 SMNVEV (reference sequence). V trimming: 2 bases; J trimming: 9 bases; junction bases outside the gene matches: 10. The CDR3 consists of 15 residues. CDR3 residues: CASSLRGGSVGEQFF. The CDR3 DNA reads TGTGCCAGCAGTTTAAGGGGCGGGAGCGTTGGTGAGCAGTTCTTC.

The CDR3 sequence: CASSHMNGPYEQYF. The CDR3 bases are TGTGCCAGCAGCCACATGAACGGCCCCTACGAGCAGTACTTC. The chain combines TRBV3-1 with TRBJ2-7; D is ambiguous. This CDR3 has 14 residues. With 3 bases removed from V and 2 bases from J, the gap between germline ends came to 11 bases. CDR1 and CDR2 from the germline V gene are LGHDT and YNNKEL (reference sequence).

The chain joins TRBV6-2 or TRBV6-3 to TRBJ1-1, with D hard to call. This CDR3 has 15 amino acids. V was pared by 3 bases and J by 0 bases, with 11 bases between. The germline V gene has CDR1 MNHEY and CDR2 SVGEGT. The DNA for the CDR3 is TGTGCCAGCAGTTATCTCGCGGGGATGAACACTGAAGCTTTCTTT. The encoded protein is CASSYLAGMNTEAFF.

This sequence joins TRBV28 and TRBJ1-2, with D possibly matching TRBD1 (5 bases). V gave up 5 bases and J gave up 2 bases, with 9 bases separating them. Germline lookup yields CDR1 MDHEN and CDR2 SYDVKM. The CDR3 has 13 residues. CDR3 DNA sequence: TGTGCCAGCAGTCCGGGGCGCAACTATGGCTACACCTTC. Protein product: CASSPGRNYGYTF.

The genes are TRBV19 and TRBJ2-3; 9 bases match TRBD2. The junction had 11 bases not matched to a gene; V was cut back by 5 bases and J by 2 bases. The germline CDR1 and CDR2 sequences are LNHDA and SQIVND (reference sequence). This CDR3 spans 17 amino acids. The CDR3 protein is CASSFSGLAKTTDTQYF. CDR3 DNA sequence: TGTGCCAGTAGTTTCTCCGGACTAGCGAAAACCACAGATACGCAGTATTTT.

This clonotype was found once. CDR3 DNA: TGTGCCAGCAGGACGGGACAATTCAACACTGAAGCTTTCTTT. As protein: CASRTGQFNTEAFF. V usage is TRBV7-9 and J usage is TRBJ1-1, with D possibly being TRBD1 (6 bases). The germline gives CDR1 SEHNR, CDR2 FQNEAQ (reference sequence). Trimming took 6 bases from V and 2 from J, leaving 13 bases between them. The CDR3 covers 14 residues.

This chain links TRBV29-1 with TRBJ2-2; TRBD1 matches 8 bases. Germline V gives CDR1 SQVTM, CDR2 ANQGSEA. V shed 7 bases, J shed 8 bases, and the junction held 12 bases outside the gene matches. The CDR3 sequence is 14 residues long. The CDR3 protein is CSASRQGKTGELFF. CDR3 bases: TGCAGCGCATCGCGACAGGGGAAGACTGGGGAGCTGTTTTTT.

This chain connects TRBV15 to TRBJ1-2; possibly TRBD1 for D (5 bases). Per germline, CDR1 LNHNV and CDR2 YYDKDF (reference sequence). V was cut by 0 bases and J by 0 bases, with 8 bases left in between. The CDR3 contains 15 residues. CDR3 coding DNA: TGTGCCACCAGCAGAGACACAGGAGCTAACTATGGCTACACCTTC. Amino acids: CATSRDTGANYGYTF. The variable domain in full, completed from reference TRBV15 and TRBJ1-2, reads DAMVIQNPRYQVTQFGKPVTLSCSQTLNHNVMYWYQQKSSQAPKLLFHYYDKDFNNEADTPDNFQSRRPNTSFCFLDIRSPGLGDTAMYLCATSRDTGANYGYTFGSGTRLTVV.